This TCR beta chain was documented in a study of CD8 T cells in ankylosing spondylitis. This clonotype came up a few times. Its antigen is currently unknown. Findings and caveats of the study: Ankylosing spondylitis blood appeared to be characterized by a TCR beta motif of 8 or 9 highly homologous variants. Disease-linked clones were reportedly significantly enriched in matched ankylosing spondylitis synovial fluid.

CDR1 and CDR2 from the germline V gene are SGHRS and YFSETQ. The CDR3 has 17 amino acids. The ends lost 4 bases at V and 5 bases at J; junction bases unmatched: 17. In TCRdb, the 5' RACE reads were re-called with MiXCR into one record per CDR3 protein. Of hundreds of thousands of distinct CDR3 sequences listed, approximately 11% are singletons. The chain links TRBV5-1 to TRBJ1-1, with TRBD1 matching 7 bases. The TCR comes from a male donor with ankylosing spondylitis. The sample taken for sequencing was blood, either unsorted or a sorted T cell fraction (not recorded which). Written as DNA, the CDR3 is TGCGCCAGCAGCCCACCCCGCGCGACAGGGAAAAATACTGAAGCTTTCTTT. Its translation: CASSPPRATGKNTEAFF.